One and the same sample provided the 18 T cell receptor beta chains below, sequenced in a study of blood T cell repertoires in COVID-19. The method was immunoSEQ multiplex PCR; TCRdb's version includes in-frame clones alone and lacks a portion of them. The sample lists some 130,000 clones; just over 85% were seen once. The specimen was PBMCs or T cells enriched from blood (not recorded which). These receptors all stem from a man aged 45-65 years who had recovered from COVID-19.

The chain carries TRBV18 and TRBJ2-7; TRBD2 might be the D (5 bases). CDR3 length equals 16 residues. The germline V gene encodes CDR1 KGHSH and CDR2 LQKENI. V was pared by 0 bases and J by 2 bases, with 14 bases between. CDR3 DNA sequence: TGTGCCAGCTCACCACCGGGTAGTGGGAGAGCCTACGAGCAGTACTTC. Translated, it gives CASSPPGSGRAYEQYF.

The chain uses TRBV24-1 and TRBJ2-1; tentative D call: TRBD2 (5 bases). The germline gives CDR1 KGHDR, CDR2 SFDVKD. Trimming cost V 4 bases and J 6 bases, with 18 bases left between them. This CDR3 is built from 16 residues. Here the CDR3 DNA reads TGTGCCACCAGTGACCCACGGGGTGGATACATCAATGAGCAGTTCTTC. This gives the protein CATSDPRGGYINEQFF.

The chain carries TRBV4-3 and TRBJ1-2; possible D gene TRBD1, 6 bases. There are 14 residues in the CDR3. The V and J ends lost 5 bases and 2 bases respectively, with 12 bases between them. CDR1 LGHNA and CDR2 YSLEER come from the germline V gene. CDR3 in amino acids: CASSGNQGNYGYTF. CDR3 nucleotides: TGCGCCAGCAGCGGAAACCAGGGGAACTATGGCTACACCTTC.

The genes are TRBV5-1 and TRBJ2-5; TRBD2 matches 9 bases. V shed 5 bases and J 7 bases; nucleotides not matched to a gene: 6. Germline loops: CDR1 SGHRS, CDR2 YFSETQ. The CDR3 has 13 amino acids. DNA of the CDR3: TGCGCCAGCAGGACTAGCGGTGCTGGGACCCAGTACTTC. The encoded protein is CASRTSGAGTQYF.

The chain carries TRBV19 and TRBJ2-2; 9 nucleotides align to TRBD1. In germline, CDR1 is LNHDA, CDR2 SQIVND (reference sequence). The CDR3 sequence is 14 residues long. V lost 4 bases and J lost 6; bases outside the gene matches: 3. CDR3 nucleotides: TGTGCCAGTAGTACACAGGGGGCGCCCGGGGAGCTGTTTTTT. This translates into CASSTQGAPGELFF.

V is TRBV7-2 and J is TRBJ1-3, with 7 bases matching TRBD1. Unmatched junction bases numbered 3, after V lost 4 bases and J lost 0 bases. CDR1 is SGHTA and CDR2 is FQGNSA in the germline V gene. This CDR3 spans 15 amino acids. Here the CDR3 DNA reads TGTGCCAGCAGCTACCGGACAGGCTCTGGAAACACCATATATTTT. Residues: CASSYRTGSGNTIYF.

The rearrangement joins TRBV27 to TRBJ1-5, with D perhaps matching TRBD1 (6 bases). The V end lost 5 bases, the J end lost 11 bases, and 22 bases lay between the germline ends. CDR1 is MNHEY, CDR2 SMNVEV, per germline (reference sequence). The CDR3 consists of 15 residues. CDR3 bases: TGTGCCAGCAGTCCCCGAGGGGGGGTGTCGTCAGCCCAGCATTTT. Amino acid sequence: CASSPRGGVSSAQHF.

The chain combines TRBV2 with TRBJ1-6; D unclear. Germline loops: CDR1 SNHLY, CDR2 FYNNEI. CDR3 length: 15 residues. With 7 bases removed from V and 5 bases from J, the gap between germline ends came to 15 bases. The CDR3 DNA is TGTGCCAGCACTCTGCGGGTCGCGAATAATTCACCCCTCCACTTT. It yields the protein CASTLRVANNSPLHF.

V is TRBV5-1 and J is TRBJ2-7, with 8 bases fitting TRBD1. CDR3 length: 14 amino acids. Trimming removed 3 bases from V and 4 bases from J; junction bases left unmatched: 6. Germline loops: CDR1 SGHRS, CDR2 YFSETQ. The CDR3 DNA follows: TGCGCCAGCAGCTGGGGGGACAGGTCGTACGAGCAGTACTTC. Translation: CASSWGDRSYEQYF.

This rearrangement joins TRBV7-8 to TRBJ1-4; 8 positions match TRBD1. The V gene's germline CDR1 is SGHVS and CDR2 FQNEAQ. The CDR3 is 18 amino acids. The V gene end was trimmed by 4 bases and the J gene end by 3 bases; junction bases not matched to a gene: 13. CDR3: CASSYTDREYLSNEKLFF. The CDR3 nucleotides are TGTGCCAGCAGCTATACGGACAGGGAATATTTGTCTAATGAAAAACTGTTTTTT.

This CDR3 reads CASSFNRQGNTEAFF. The DNA for the CDR3 is TGTGCCAGCAGCTTTAACAGACAGGGGAACACTGAAGCTTTCTTT. This sequence joins TRBV7-9 and TRBJ1-1; 7 bases map to TRBD1. Per the germline V gene, CDR1 is SEHNR and CDR2 is FQNEAQ (reference sequence). This CDR3 is built from 15 residues. After removal of 3 bases from V and 1 base from J, the junction contained 5 bases not matched to a gene.

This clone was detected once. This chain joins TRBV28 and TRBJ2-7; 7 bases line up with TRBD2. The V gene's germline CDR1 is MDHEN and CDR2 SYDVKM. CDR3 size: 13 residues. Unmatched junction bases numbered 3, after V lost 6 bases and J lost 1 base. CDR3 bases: TGTGCCAGCAGGGCTAGCGGTTCCTACGAGCAGTACTTC. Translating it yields CASRASGSYEQYF.

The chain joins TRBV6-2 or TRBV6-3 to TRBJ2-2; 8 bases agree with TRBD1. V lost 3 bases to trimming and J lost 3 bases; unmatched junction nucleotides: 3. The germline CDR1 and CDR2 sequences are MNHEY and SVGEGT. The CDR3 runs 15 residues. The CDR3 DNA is TGTGCCAGCAGTTATTTGACAGGGGACACCGGGGAGCTGTTTTTT. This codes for CASSYLTGDTGELFF.

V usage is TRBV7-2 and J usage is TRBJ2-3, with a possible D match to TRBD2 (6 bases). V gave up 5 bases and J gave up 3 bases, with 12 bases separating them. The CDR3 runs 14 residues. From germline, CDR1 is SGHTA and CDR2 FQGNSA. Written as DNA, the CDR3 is TGTGCCAGCAGCCCGGGACTTTCGACAGATACGCAGTATTTT. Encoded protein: CASSPGLSTDTQYF.

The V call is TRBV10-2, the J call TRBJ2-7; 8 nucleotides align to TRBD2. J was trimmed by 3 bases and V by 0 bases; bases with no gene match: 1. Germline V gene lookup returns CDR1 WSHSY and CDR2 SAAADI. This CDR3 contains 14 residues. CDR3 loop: CASSESSGVYEQYF. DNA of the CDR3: TGCGCCAGCAGTGAGTCTAGCGGGGTCTACGAGCAGTACTTC.

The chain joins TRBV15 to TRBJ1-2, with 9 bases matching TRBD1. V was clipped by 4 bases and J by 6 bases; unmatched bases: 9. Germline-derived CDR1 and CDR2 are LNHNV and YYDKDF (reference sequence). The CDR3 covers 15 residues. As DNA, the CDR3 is TGTGCCACCAGCACCCGACAGGGGGGAGTTCATGGCTACACCTTC. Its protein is CATSTRQGGVHGYTF. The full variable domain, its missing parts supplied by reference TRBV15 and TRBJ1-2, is DAMVIQNPRYQVTQFGKPVTLSCSQTLNHNVMYWYQQKSSQAPKLLFHYYDKDFNNEADTPDNFQSRRPNTSFCFLDIRSPGLGDTAMYLCATSTRQGGVHGYTFGSGTRLTVV.

In DNA, the CDR3 is TGCAGCGCCCCCAATCGTGGGGGGAGCACTGAAGCTTTCTTT. This translates into CSAPNRGGSTEAFF. The rearrangement links TRBV29-1 to TRBJ1-1; a possible D gene is TRBD1 (5 bases). V gave up 7 bases and J gave up 4 bases, with 19 bases separating them. CDR1 is SQVTM and CDR2 is ANQGSEA in the germline V gene. This CDR3 spans 14 amino acids.

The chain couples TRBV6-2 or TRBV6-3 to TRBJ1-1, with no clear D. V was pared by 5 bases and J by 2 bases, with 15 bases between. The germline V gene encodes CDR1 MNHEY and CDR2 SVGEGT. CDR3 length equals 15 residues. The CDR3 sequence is CASSSRWQANTEAFF. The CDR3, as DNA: TGTGCCAGCAGTAGTCGGTGGCAGGCCAACACTGAAGCTTTCTTT.